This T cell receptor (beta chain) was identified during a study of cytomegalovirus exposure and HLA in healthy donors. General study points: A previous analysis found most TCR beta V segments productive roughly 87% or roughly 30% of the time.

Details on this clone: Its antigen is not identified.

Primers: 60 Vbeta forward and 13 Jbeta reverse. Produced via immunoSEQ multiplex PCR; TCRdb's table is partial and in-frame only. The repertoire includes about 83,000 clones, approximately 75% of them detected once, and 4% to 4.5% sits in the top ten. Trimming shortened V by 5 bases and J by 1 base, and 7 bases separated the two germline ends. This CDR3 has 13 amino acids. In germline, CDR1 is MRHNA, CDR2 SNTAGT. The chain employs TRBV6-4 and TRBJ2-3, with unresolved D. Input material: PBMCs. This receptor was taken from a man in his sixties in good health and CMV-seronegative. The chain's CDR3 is CASSLGRTDTQYF. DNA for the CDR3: TGTGCCAGCAGTCTGGGCCGCACAGATACGCAGTATTTT.